These 27 T cell receptor beta chains were sequenced from one sample in a study of spatial heterogeneity in lung cancer. No antigen is known for these receptors. The time point is: sample taken at primary tumor resection. TCRdb analysed the 5' RACE reads with MiXCR anew, one entry per CDR3 protein. The table records 10,000 or so distinct CDR3 sequences, 10% to 15% of them present only once. The study, taken as a whole, reports: Counts of expanded alpha and beta TCRs within tumors tracked the tumor nonsynonymous mutation count.

The sequences come from lung tumor tissue, collected at surgery. These TCRs come from a male donor with early-stage non-small cell lung cancer.

At least ten counts were recorded for this clonotype. Since it is a stray read in a library aimed at alpha chains, this beta chain has a size that is not meaningful. The chain employs TRBV7-9 and TRBJ1-2; D remains ambiguous. Germline V gene data show CDR1 as SEHNR and CDR2 as FQNEAQ (reference sequence). The CDR3 totals 13 residues. The germline V and J ends were trimmed by 5 bases and 0 bases, with 7 bases remaining between them. The CDR3 DNA is TGTGCCAGCAGCGAGCTGGCTAACTATGGCTACACCTTC. This encodes CASSELANYGYTF.

By share of the sample, this clonotype is medium-sized. As an off-target read in a library built for alpha chains, this beta chain has a frequency of little significance. V usage is TRBV29-1 and J usage is TRBJ2-3; D perhaps matches TRBD1 (6 bases). In germline, CDR1 is SQVTM, CDR2 ANQGSEA. This CDR3 is 12 amino acids long. The V end was cut by 4 bases, the J end by 4 bases, with 9 bases between. The CDR3 here is CSVGRGPDTQYF. CDR3 DNA sequence: TGCAGCGTTGGCAGGGGTCCAGATACGCAGTATTTT.

This clonotype was counted at least ten times. Because this beta chain is a stray read in a library intended to capture alpha chains, its abundance should not be given much weight. V usage is TRBV29-1 and J usage is TRBJ1-4; D uncertain. Looked up from germline, CDR1 is SQVTM and CDR2 is ANQGSEA. The CDR3 spans 12 residues. The DNA for the CDR3 is TGCAGTGTAGCCGCAACTAATGAAAAACTGTTTTTT. Translated, it gives CSVAATNEKLFF.

With respect to this clonotype: This beta chain is an unintended read in a library built for alpha chains; its size means little. The genes are TRBV7-6 and TRBJ2-5, with TRBD1 as a possible D gene (5 bases). From germline, CDR1 is SGHVS and CDR2 FNYEAQ. Trimming stripped 5 bases from V and 9 bases from J, with 19 bases between. The CDR3 covers 14 residues. The chain's CDR3 is CASSLGADHMAQYF. The CDR3 DNA follows: TGTGCCAGCAGCCTTGGGGCAGACCACATGGCCCAGTACTTC.

By share, this clonotype counts as large. Little can be read into the size of this beta chain, an off-target read in a library designed for alpha chains. The J gene is TRBJ1-4, the V gene TRBV12-3 or TRBV12-4; D is unclear. This CDR3 spans 15 amino acids. The V and J ends lost 2 bases and 3 bases respectively, with 10 bases between them. The CDR3 is CASSLSSGPNEKLFF. The DNA for the CDR3 is TGTGCCAGCAGTTTATCATCCGGGCCTAATGAAAAACTGTTTTTT.

This clonotype is deemed medium-sized. This beta chain slipped into a library made for alpha chains as a stray read, so its size is not meaningful. This chain uses TRBV10-1 with TRBJ1-1; D gene ambiguous. CDR1 and CDR2 from the germline V gene are WNHNN and SYGVQD (reference sequence). V lost 1 base, J lost 2 bases, and 5 bases lay in between. The CDR3 consists of 13 residues. CDR3 sequence reads: CASSEWTNTEAFF. Written as DNA, the CDR3 is TGCGCCAGCAGTGAGTGGACCAACACTGAAGCTTTCTTT.

This clonotype has at least ten counts. For a library built for alpha chains, this beta chain is a stray read; little rests on its size. The chain joins TRBV6-2 or TRBV6-3 to TRBJ1-1; tentative D call: TRBD1 (6 bases). Germline V gene lookup returns CDR1 MNHEY and CDR2 SVGEGT. Trimming pared 4 bases from V and 2 bases from J, leaving 11 bases between. The CDR3 runs 14 residues. In DNA, the CDR3 is TGTGCCAGCAGTTGGGCCAGGGGCAACACTGAAGCTTTCTTT. This gives the protein CASSWARGNTEAFF.

In this sample, this clonotype turned up many times. Little can be read into the size of this beta chain, an off-target read in a library designed for alpha chains. This chain joins TRBV15 and TRBJ1-5; D remains ambiguous. V dropped 4 bases and J dropped 3 bases, with 4 bases sitting between them. This CDR3 has 12 amino acids. Per germline, CDR1 LNHNV and CDR2 YYDKDF (reference sequence). CDR3 amino acids: CATSTDNQPQHF. CDR3 nucleotides: TGTGCCACCAGCACAGACAATCAGCCCCAGCATTTT.

In the case of this clonotype: As the CDR3 is not closed by the conserved phenylalanine or tryptophan, this likely results from a read error. This beta chain is an unintended read in a library built for alpha chains; its size means little. V gene TRBV7-9 combines with J gene TRBJ2-5; D uncertain. Per the germline V gene, CDR1 is SEHNR and CDR2 is FQNEAQ (reference sequence). CDR3 size: 12 residues. V lost 1 base, J lost 4 bases, and 4 bases lay in between. CDR3 DNA: TGTGCCAGCAGCTTAGTGCGAGAGACCCAGTACTTG. Residues: CASSLVRETQYL.

Details on this clonotype: The junction departs from the called germline gene at one end, perhaps through a read error. This beta chain slipped into a library made for alpha chains as a stray read, so its size is not meaningful. The chain couples TRBV29-1 to TRBJ2-1; 10 bases are a match to TRBD2. CDR1 is SQVTM, CDR2 ANQGSEA, per germline. The length of the CDR3 is 17 residues. This chain's CDR3 is CSVEDIVAGGSDNEQFF. The DNA of the CDR3 is TGCAGCGTTGAAGATATAGTAGCGGGGGGCTCCGACAATGAGCAGTTCTTC.

The sample holds many counts of this clonotype. In a library made to pick up alpha chains, this beta chain is a stray read with a size that means little. This rearrangement joins TRBV20-1 to TRBJ2-7, with 11 bases that match TRBD2. The ends lost 5 bases at V and 6 bases at J; junction bases unmatched: 12. The CDR3 is 15 amino acids. Looked up from germline, CDR1 is DFQATT and CDR2 is SNEGSKA (reference sequence). The CDR3 DNA is TGCAGTGCTTACCATAGCGGGAGGGCGGAAGGCGAGCAGTACTTC. It translates to CSAYHSGRAEGEQYF.

This clonotype was counted ten times or more. Being off target in a library aimed at alpha chains, this beta chain has a size of little meaning. V is TRBV28 and J is TRBJ2-5; 8 bases map to TRBD1. Germline CDR1 reads MDHEN; CDR2 reads SYDVKM. This CDR3 comprises 14 residues. Trimming removed 6 bases from V and 5 bases from J; junction bases left unmatched: 8. CDR3 sequence reads: CASRDTGGSETQYF. The CDR3 nucleotides read TGTGCCAGCAGGGACACAGGGGGGTCCGAGACCCAGTACTTC.

This clonotype was observed many times. The library was designed around alpha chains, so this beta chain is a stray read whose abundance carries little weight. The chain is built from TRBV7-2 and TRBJ2-5, with D possibly TRBD1 on 6 matching bases. Trimming removed 5 bases at V and 3 bases at J, with 10 bases between. Germline V gene lookup returns CDR1 SGHTA and CDR2 FQGNSA. The CDR3 loop spans 13 amino acids. The CDR3 region is CASSPGQKETQYF. As DNA, the CDR3 is TGTGCCAGCAGCCCCGGACAGAAAGAGACCCAGTACTTC.

The table lists this clonotype with many counts. A library made for alpha chains picked up this beta chain off target, so its size means little. The CDR3 nucleotides read TGCGCCAGCAGCCCCGGGATAGCGGGAGCGACAGGGGAGCTGTTTTTT. Its translation is CASSPGIAGATGELFF. The chain uses TRBV4-1 and TRBJ2-2; 9 bases line up with TRBD2. Trimming cost V 4 bases and J 8 bases; bases outside gene matches: 11. CDR3 length equals 16 residues. Germline CDR1 reads MGHRA; CDR2 reads YSYEKL.

This clonotype appeared many times. This beta chain is off target for a library built for alpha chains, so its abundance means little. The chain is built from TRBV12-3 or TRBV12-4 and TRBJ1-1; possible D gene TRBD1, 5 bases. The CDR3 runs to 13 residues. The V end was cut by 3 bases, the J end by 3 bases, with 8 bases between. The CDR3, as DNA: TGTGCCAGCAGTTTTTGGGGCGACACTGAAGCTTTCTTT. Protein sequence: CASSFWGDTEAFF.

The sample holds many counts of this clonotype. This beta chain is off target for a library built for alpha chains, so its abundance means little. The chain is built from TRBV20-1 and TRBJ2-5; D assignment may be TRBD1 or TRBD2 (5 bases each). V was shortened by 5 bases and J by 5 bases, with 21 bases between the two germline ends. The CDR3 is 15 residues long. Germline CDR1 is DFQATT and CDR2 is SNEGSKA (reference sequence). The CDR3 DNA sequence: TGCAGTGCTCGACCCGGGACCCAGCTTGGGGAGACCCAGTACTTC. Protein product: CSARPGTQLGETQYF.

At least ten counts were recorded for this clonotype. The library was built for alpha chains, so this beta chain is an off-target read and its size means little. This chain joins TRBV21-1 and TRBJ2-1; the table's D call of TRBD2 was not tested on the DNA. TRBV21-1 constitutes a pseudogene. This CDR3 contains 23 residues. The CDR3 sequence: CASSTLKLAGGHYDAWIYNEQFF. CDR3 nucleotides: TGTGCCAGCAGCACCCTTAAACTAGCGGGAGGCCACTATGACGCGTGGATCTACAATGAGCAGTTCTTC.

This clonotype was seen many times. Since it is a stray read in a library aimed at alpha chains, this beta chain has a size that is not meaningful. This chain links TRBV15 with TRBJ2-3, with a tentative D call TRBD2 (6 bases). The CDR3 loop spans 16 amino acids. Between the trimmed V and J ends, which lost 1 base and 2 bases, there was a span of 13 bases. Germline lookup yields CDR1 LNHNV and CDR2 YYDKDF (reference sequence). The CDR3 coding sequence is TGTGCCACCAGCAGAGGACTAGGGCTGAACACAGATACGCAGTATTTT. Its translation: CATSRGLGLNTDTQYF.

This clonotype was seen ten or more times. This beta chain was picked up by a library intended for alpha chains and is off target, so its count carries little meaning. The J gene is TRBJ1-6, the V gene TRBV4-3; TRBD1 matches at 7 bases. There are 16 residues in the CDR3. Germline CDR1 is LGHNA and CDR2 is YSLEER. V was clipped by 0 bases and J by 10 bases; unmatched bases: 9. CDR3 in DNA: TGCGCCAGCAGCCAAGATTGGCAGGGGGGATACTCACCCCTCCACTTT. Translation gives CASSQDWQGGYSPLHF.

This clonotype was found many times. The library was designed around alpha chains, so this beta chain is a stray read whose abundance carries little weight. The chain uses TRBV7-2 and TRBJ2-2; 7 bases map to TRBD1. Germline V gives CDR1 SGHTA, CDR2 FQGNSA. There are 15 residues in the CDR3. The V and J ends lost 7 bases and 4 bases, in that order; junction bases with no gene match: 9. CDR3 sequence: CASNQQGTGTGELFF. CDR3 in DNA: TGTGCCAGCAACCAACAGGGGACGGGCACCGGGGAGCTGTTTTTT.

This clonotype was counted at least ten times. This beta chain is off target for a library built for alpha chains, so its abundance means little. This chain uses TRBV12-3 or TRBV12-4 with TRBJ1-2, with a weak D call TRBD1 (5 bases). This CDR3 has 14 amino acids. V shed 0 bases and J shed 8 bases, with 13 bases lying between them. The CDR3 loop is CASSLAWTLGGYTF. In DNA, the CDR3 is TGTGCCAGCAGTTTAGCGTGGACACTGGGAGGCTACACCTTC.

This clonotype is deemed medium-sized (0.01 to 0.1%). In a library made to pick up alpha chains, this beta chain is a stray read with a size that means little. The V gene is TRBV4-3, the J gene TRBJ1-2, with D uncertain. V lost 0 bases to trimming and J lost 3 bases, with 11 bases between them. CDR1 is LGHNA and CDR2 is YSLEER in the germline V gene. This CDR3 spans 15 amino acids. The CDR3 DNA reads as TGCGCCAGCAGCCAAGATGGGATTTCTCACTATGGCTACACCTTC. Its protein is CASSQDGISHYGYTF.

The table lists this clonotype with many counts. This beta chain is off target for a library built for alpha chains, so its abundance means little. The chain couples TRBV5-4 to TRBJ2-3; possibly TRBD1 or TRBD2 for D (5 bases each). This CDR3 spans 14 amino acids. V shed 0 bases and J shed 5 bases, with 10 bases lying between them. The germline V gene has CDR1 SGHNT and CDR2 YYREEE (reference sequence). CDR3 nucleotides: TGTGCCAGCAGCTTGGGGGACGCCGTAGATACGCAGTATTTT. It specifies CASSLGDAVDTQYF.

By share, this clonotype counts as medium-sized. The library was built for alpha chains, so this beta chain is an off-target read and its size means little. In nucleotides, the CDR3 is TGTGCCAGCAGCTTGGATGGGGCAGATACGCAGTATTTT. This gives the protein CASSLDGADTQYF. The chain carries TRBV5-4 and TRBJ2-3; D not resolved. This CDR3 has 13 amino acids. The V end was cut by 0 bases, the J end by 4 bases, with 6 bases between. Germline loops: CDR1 SGHNT, CDR2 YYREEE (reference sequence).

This clonotype was picked up many times. With the library built for alpha chains, this beta chain is off target and its frequency is not meaningful. The chain carries TRBV25-1 and TRBJ1-2; a possible D gene is TRBD1 (6 bases). V lost 3 bases and J 8 bases, leaving 16 bases between the germline ends. The CDR3 covers 14 residues. Germline loops: CDR1 MGHDK, CDR2 SYGVNS. As DNA, the CDR3 is TGTGCCAGCAGTGACAATACAGGGAGCCGCGGCTACACCTTC. Its protein is CASSDNTGSRGYTF.

This clonotype appeared many times. With the library built for alpha chains, this beta chain is off target and its frequency is not meaningful. The chain couples TRBV4-1 to TRBJ2-6; D is unclear. Per germline, CDR1 MGHRA and CDR2 YSYEKL. The ends were cut back, 7 bases at V and 2 bases at J, with 12 bases in the middle. The length of the CDR3 is 15 residues. CDR3 bases: TGCGCCAGCACCCTTCCTGGGACTGGGGCCAACGTCCTGACTTTC. Translated, it gives CASTLPGTGANVLTF.

As to this clonotype: A library prepared for alpha chains yielded this beta chain as an off-target read; its size is of little meaning. The chain carries TRBV5-1 and TRBJ1-1, with 8 positions matching TRBD1. With 3 bases clipped from V and 7 bases from J, the junction kept 8 bases outside the gene matches. This CDR3 has 14 amino acids. Germline CDR1 and CDR2: SGHRS and YFSETQ. CDR3 sequence: CASSSSRGRGEAFF. For the CDR3, the DNA is TGCGCCAGCAGCTCGTCCAGGGGGCGCGGTGAAGCTTTCTTT.